This T cell receptor beta chain was sequenced during a study of T cell responses to AZD1222 COVID-19 vaccine (dated by TCRdb to the early 2020s). About the study as a whole: Because spike-specific TCR depth and breadth did not differ between the two schedules, AZD1222 recipients who got a second dose at roughly 4 weeks were pooled with those who got a second dose at roughly 12 weeks. A total of approximately 240 trial participants underwent TCR sequencing, of whom 207 received two doses of AZD1222 and roughly 25 received two doses of the MenACWY control vaccine. Enrollment into the trials was organized by age into subgroups of 18-55, 56-69 and 70-plus years, and those subgroups contained about 160, 30 and 59 TCR-sequenced participants, respectively. Results and caveats for the whole study, not just this receptor: The vaccine-associated CD4 TCRs covered the entire spike protein, and the dominant responses fell in regions 160-218 and 743-854. Because no day 14 peak-response samples were available, repertoires were characterized only after the peak T cell response. In the small 56-69-year group, the increase in depth fell short of significance, most likely because of low power. Conclusions about previously exposed vaccinees were limited because only a handful of AZD1222 recipients were SARS-CoV-2 seropositive at baseline. Participants were mostly white British, with more females than males. The authors suggested clonal diversity may have been underestimated. Epitopes outside the regions mutated in the B.1.351 and B.1.1.7 variants were reportedly recognized by nearly half of the unique spike-specific TCRs. Spike-specific TCR breadth and depth rose significantly after two AZD1222 doses compared with day 0 and with MenACWY recipients.

The CDR3 regions of human TCRbeta chains were analyzed by immunosequencing. Per the original workflow: TCRs in the repertoires were matched against a reference library of SARS-CoV-2-specific TCRs that had been generated with the MIRA antigen-specificity platform. Breadth was defined as the fraction of unique TCRs that were SARS-CoV-2-associated. Depth was defined as the fraction of total T cells that were SARS-CoV-2-associated. Each spike-specific TCR was assigned to its reactive spike region and to a CD4 or CD8 class using the MIRA data. Log10-transformed breadth and depth values were compared by one-way ANOVA with Sidak's multiple comparisons tests. The table comes from immuneACCESS by way of TCRdb, which keeps in-frame sequences with V and J called. Part of the clones is missing from these tables; in studies checked, under half for an unresolved V gene and the rest for unknown reasons. The D gene and trimming were derived from the DNA, and the V and J assignments and clone size from that table. The sample table holds about 110,000 clones, of which about four fifths were seen once. Jointly, the top ten make up roughly 5% of the sample.

Interpreted using the paper, the time point label stands for: baseline before first vaccination. Vaccinee samples were obtained from the UK trials COV001 and COV002, which included a single-blind randomized controlled phase 2/3 trial of AZD1222 (ChAdOx1 nCoV-19) in healthy adults. For TCRbeta chain sequencing, PBMC samples from trial participants were taken at day 0 and at day 28 after the second dose. Measured from the cysteine to the phenylalanine, the CDR3 is 12 residues long. This entry keeps only the CDR3 DNA: 36 bases, framed from base 1. At the junction V is shortened by 2 bases and J by 6 bases, with 7 bases in between. The germline V gene supplies CDR1 MDHEN and CDR2 SYDVKM. A word on this clone: Its specific antigen is unknown. Qualities for individual bases were not recorded, and no much larger clone is one base off.

The sequence derives from an adult in good health. The sequences come from peripheral blood, collected on day 0 of AZD1222 vaccination. This chain joins TRBV28 to TRBJ1-1; the D gene identity is not certain. The CDR3 region has the sequence CASSLTLSEAFF. The nucleotide sequence reads as follows: TGTGCCAGCAGTTTAACCCTTTCTGAAGCTTTCTTT. This CDR3, with the reference TRBV28 and TRBJ1-1 proteins standing in past its ends, gives the full variable domain DVKVTQSSRYLVKRTGEKVFLECVQDMDHENMFWYRQDPGLGLRLIYFSYDVKMKEKGDIPEGYSVSREKKERFSLILESASTNQTSMYLCASSLTLSEAFFGQGTRLTVV.